This T cell receptor (beta chain) was obtained from a study of metastatic and nonmetastatic thyroid tumors. Study details: From malignant and benign thyroid patients, repertoires in blood and in tumor or nodule tissue were compared. Study conclusions and caveats: The reported finding was significantly higher TCR beta diversity in malignant thyroid tumors relative to benign nodules, in blood and tumor.

Prior to thyroid surgery, none of the patients had received any treatment. Germline V CDR1 and CDR2: MDHEN, SYDVKM. The CDR3 loop spans 13 amino acids. Trimming removed 8 bases from V and 0 bases from J, with 8 bases in between. Remarks on this clone: Its antigen remains unidentified.

In the original processing: The distant-metastasis classifier for papillary thyroid cancer was built from CDR3 differences across clinicopathological groups. TCRdb redid the clone calls on the PCR reads using MiXCR. The V and J calls reflect TCRdb's pipeline rather than the authors' work. Of about 70,000 clones detected, roughly a sixth appear once; the ten largest clones hold over 10%. The V and J genes are TRBV28 and TRBJ1-5; possible D gene TRBD1, 5 bases. Material: blood. This receptor was taken from a female donor with papillary thyroid cancer or a benign thyroid nodule (not recorded which). Some clones in this sample may be carry-over from other donors' samples. CDR3 protein: CASRGYSNQPQHF. As DNA, the CDR3 is TGTGCCAGCCGGGGGTATAGCAATCAGCCCCAGCATTTT.